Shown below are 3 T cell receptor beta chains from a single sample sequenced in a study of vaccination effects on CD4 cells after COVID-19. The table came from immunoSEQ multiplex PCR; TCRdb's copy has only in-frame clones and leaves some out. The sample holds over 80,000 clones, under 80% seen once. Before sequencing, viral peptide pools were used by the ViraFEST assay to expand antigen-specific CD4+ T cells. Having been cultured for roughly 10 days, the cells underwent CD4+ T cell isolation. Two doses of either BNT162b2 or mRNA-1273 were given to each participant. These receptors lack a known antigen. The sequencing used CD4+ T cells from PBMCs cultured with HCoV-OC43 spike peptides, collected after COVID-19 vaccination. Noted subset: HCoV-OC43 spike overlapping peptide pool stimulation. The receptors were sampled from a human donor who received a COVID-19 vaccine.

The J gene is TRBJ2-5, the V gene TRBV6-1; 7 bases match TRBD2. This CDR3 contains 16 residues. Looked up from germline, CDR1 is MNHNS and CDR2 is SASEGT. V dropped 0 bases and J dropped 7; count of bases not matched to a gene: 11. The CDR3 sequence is CASSEALGTTFGTQYF. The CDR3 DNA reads TGTGCCAGCAGTGAAGCGCTAGGGACTACCTTTGGGACCCAGTACTTC.

The CDR3, as DNA: TGCGCCAGCAGCCAAGGAGGGACAGCTGCAACTAATGAAAAACTGTTTTTT. It specifies CASSQGGTAATNEKLFF. This chain connects TRBV4-1 to TRBJ1-4, with 7 bases that match TRBD1. With 1 base clipped from V and 0 bases from J, the junction kept 5 bases outside the gene matches. CDR3 length: 17 amino acids. Germline V lookup: CDR1 MGHRA, CDR2 YSYEKL.

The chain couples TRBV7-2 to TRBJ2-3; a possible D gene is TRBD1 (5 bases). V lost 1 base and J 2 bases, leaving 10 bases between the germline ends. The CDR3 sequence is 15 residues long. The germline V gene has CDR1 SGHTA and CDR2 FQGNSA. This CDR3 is CASSLVTGSTDTQYF. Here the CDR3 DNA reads TGTGCCAGCAGCTTAGTTACAGGATCCACAGATACGCAGTATTTT. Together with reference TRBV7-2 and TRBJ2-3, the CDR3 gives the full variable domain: GAGVSQSPSNKVTEKGKDVELRCDPISGHTALYWYRQSLGQGLEFLIYFQGNSAPDKSGLPSDRFSAERTGGSVSTLTIQRTQQEDSAVYLCASSLVTGSTDTQYFGPGTRLTVL.